This T cell receptor beta chain is drawn from a study of human T cells and chemical hapten exposure. Many counts were recorded for this clonotype. TCRdb ran MiXCR on the RACE reads and lists one entry per CDR3 protein. The table lists around 57,000 distinct CDR3 sequences, approximately 10% of them singletons. Time point denoted: patch test 1, 2 weeks after DPC sensitization. Treatment denoted: therapeutic diphenylcyclopropenone sensitization with weekly scalp DPC. The total RNA was obtained from whole blood that was not fractionated. The CDR3 covers 16 residues. In germline, CDR1 is SGHKS, CDR2 YYEKEE (reference sequence). Trimming pared 3 bases from V and 8 bases from J, leaving 21 bases between.

Source: whole blood, taken in connection with sensitization to the hapten diphenylcyclopropenone (DPC). This TCR came from a woman between 35 and 50 years old with alopecia areata. Some clones in this sample may be carry-over from other donors' samples. This chain links TRBV5-5 with TRBJ1-5, with D possibly TRBD1 on 5 matching bases. Here the CDR3 reads CASSWGWGDSGEPQHF. In nucleotides, the CDR3 is TGTGCCAGCAGCTGGGGTTGGGGTGACAGTGGTGAGCCCCAGCATTTT.